This T cell receptor (beta chain) was recorded in a study of T cell clusters in autoimmune cytopenias. The study's findings and limits: TRB repertoire shifts in secondary cytopenia and chronic lymphocytic leukemia mostly reflected lymphoma, not autoimmunity.

As regards this clonotype: Its target is unknown.

TRB rearrangements were amplified by touch-down multiplex PCR with mixed TRB-A/B primers. From the multiplex PCR reads, TCRdb lists one entry per CDR3 protein and no DNA. This sample's table has 6,900 or so distinct CDR3 sequences. Germline V gives CDR1 KGHSH, CDR2 LQKENI. CDR3 size: 15 residues. Each sample's input was 200 to 250 ng genomic DNA, some 38,000 genome equivalents. These sequences were also reported in another study, on T cell repertoires in aging, cancer and after chemotherapy.

Sample: peripheral blood. The receptor's source is a human donor in good health. The chain links TRBV18 to TRBJ2-1; the D call of TRBD1 rests on TCRdb alone, since no DNA is present to check it. The CDR3 spells CASSPESGWGNEQFF.